This T cell receptor (beta chain) came from a study of PD-L1 blockade in urothelial cancer. Method: immunoSEQ multiplex PCR; TCRdb's copy keeps in-frame clones and lacks some. In the table there are approximately 100,000 clones, over 75% of which are singletons. The V end lost 1 base, the J end lost 4 bases, and 13 bases lay between the germline ends. This CDR3 region has 15 residues. Germline lookup yields CDR1 MGHRA and CDR2 YSYEKL. The receptor was derived from a man aged 45-60 years with urothelial cancer. Here the sequenced sample was PBMCs, taken around atezolizumab (anti-PD-L1) treatment. The chain combines TRBV4-1 with TRBJ1-2; D is perhaps TRBD1 (6 bases). CDR3 region: CASSQVMGAGYGYTF. The CDR3 region has the DNA TGCGCCAGCAGCCAAGTTATGGGGGCTGGCTATGGCTACACCTTC.